The next 16 T cell receptor beta chains were all read from a single sample in a study of cytotoxic CD8 clonotypes in ibrutinib-treated CLL. Some clones are missing from TCRdb's copy, which holds only in-frame ones; the method was immunoSEQ multiplex PCR. The sample lists more than 300,000 clones, more than 65% occurring once. The input for sequencing was PBMCs, taken before ibrutinib treatment. The receptor source for this set is a human donor with chronic lymphocytic leukemia.

V and J are TRBV4-3 and TRBJ2-1, with D possibly matching TRBD2 (6 bases). This CDR3 spans 16 amino acids. Germline CDR1 reads LGHNA; CDR2 reads YSLEER. V was shortened by 2 bases and J by 6 bases, with 17 bases between the two germline ends. CDR3 sequence (DNA): TGCGCCAGCAGCCAATTACCAATCGGGGGAGTCAATGAGCAGTTCTTC. The encoded protein is CASSQLPIGGVNEQFF.

In the case of this clone: This same CDR3 is encoded by further DNA sequences in the sample. The chain employs TRBV27 and TRBJ2-7, with 7 bases identical to TRBD1. CDR3 length equals 13 residues. Germline V CDR1 and CDR2: MNHEY, SMNVEV (reference sequence). V shed 5 bases, J shed 6 bases, and the junction held 7 bases outside the gene matches. The CDR3 region has the DNA TGTGCCAGCAGTCGTACAGGGGTCCGCGAGCAGTACTTC. It translates to CASSRTGVREQYF.

The chain couples TRBV19 to TRBJ2-2, with 7 bases identical to TRBD1. Germline V gene sequence: CDR1 LNHDA, CDR2 SQIVND (reference sequence). This CDR3 has 16 amino acids. The V segment lost 4 bases and the J segment 0 bases; nucleotides outside the gene matches: 5. The CDR3 bases are TGTGCCAGTAGTACCCGAGACAGGGCGAACACCGGGGAGCTGTTTTTT. Its protein is CASSTRDRANTGELFF. Based on the CDR3 plus reference TRBV19 and TRBJ2-2, the full variable domain is DGGITQSPKYLFRKEGQNVTLSCEQNLNHDAMYWYRQDPGQGLRLIYYSQIVNDFQKGDIAEGYSVSREKKESFPLTVTSAQKNPTAFYLCASSTRDRANTGELFFGEGSRLTVL.

The chain links TRBV27 to TRBJ2-7, with D uncertain. Germline V gene sequence: CDR1 MNHEY, CDR2 SMNVEV (reference sequence). The CDR3 runs to 13 residues. V was clipped by 3 bases and J by 3 bases, with 9 bases between them. The DNA for the CDR3 is TGTGCCAGCAGTTTTGGGCAAAGCTACGAGCAGTACTTC. Amino acids: CASSFGQSYEQYF.

V and J are TRBV2 and TRBJ2-1; either TRBD1 or TRBD2 may fit D (9 bases each). This CDR3 region has 21 residues. In germline, CDR1 is SNHLY, CDR2 FYNNEI. V gave up 2 bases and J gave up 3 bases, with 29 bases separating them. The CDR3 spells CASSEFPGTGRSGRHYNEQFF. The DNA of the CDR3 is TGTGCCAGCAGTGAATTTCCCGGGACAGGGCGTAGCGGGAGACACTACAATGAGCAGTTCTTC.

CDR3 in amino acids: CAISERDVRGRTEAFF. The CDR3 DNA is TGTGCCATCAGTGAAAGGGATGTCAGGGGGCGAACTGAAGCTTTCTTT. The chain is built from TRBV10-3 and TRBJ1-1; 8 bases match TRBD1. Germline lookup yields CDR1 ENHRY and CDR2 SYGVKD. CDR3 length: 16 residues. V was pared by 3 bases and J by 5 bases, with 11 bases of the junction left unmatched.

This chain links TRBV7-6 with TRBJ2-7, with 7 bases lining up with TRBD1. The CDR3 runs 15 residues. The V gene's germline CDR1 is SGHVS and CDR2 FNYEAQ. J lost 3 bases, V lost 5 bases, and 10 bases had no gene match. CDR3: CASSLRTGPFYEQYF. The CDR3 DNA reads TGTGCCAGCAGCCTTCGGACAGGACCCTTCTACGAGCAGTACTTC.

The genes are TRBV15 and TRBJ1-2; 7 bases fit TRBD1. The CDR3 is 13 amino acids. J lost 4 bases, V lost 4 bases, and 3 bases had no gene match. Germline CDR1 and CDR2: LNHNV and YYDKDF (reference sequence). The CDR3 DNA is TGTGCCACCAGCATTGACAGGGTCTATGGCTACACCTTC. The encoded protein is CATSIDRVYGYTF.

J is TRBJ2-2 and V is TRBV29-1; D might be TRBD1 or TRBD2, each matching 6 bases. The germline V and J ends were trimmed by 4 bases and 4 bases, with 10 bases remaining between them. Germline V gene lookup returns CDR1 SQVTM and CDR2 ANQGSEA. The CDR3 sequence is 13 residues long. Here the CDR3 DNA reads TGCAGCGTTGGAGGGGGGAGCACCGGGGAGCTGTTTTTT. Translated, it gives CSVGGGSTGELFF.

The chain links TRBV5-4 to TRBJ2-6; maybe TRBD2 (7 bases). From germline, CDR1 is SGHNT and CDR2 YYREEE (reference sequence). This CDR3 is built from 19 residues. V was shortened by 9 bases and J by 0 bases, with 25 bases between the two germline ends. Here the CDR3 DNA reads TGTGCCACCCCCAGAGGCAGGGGACTACCGAGCTCTGGGGCCAACGTCCTGACTTTC. This encodes CATPRGRGLPSSGANVLTF.

This clone has more than one count but fewer than ten. This chain links TRBV7-2 with TRBJ2-7, with D tentatively TRBD2 (6 bases). The CDR3 is 15 residues long. With 0 bases removed from V and 4 bases from J, the gap between germline ends came to 13 bases. Germline lookup yields CDR1 SGHTA and CDR2 FQGNSA. The CDR3 region is CASSLAGTGEYEQYF. The CDR3 DNA reads TGTGCCAGCAGCTTAGCGGGGACGGGAGAATACGAGCAGTACTTC.

This chain joins TRBV9 and TRBJ2-2; 7 nucleotides align to TRBD1. This CDR3 has 14 amino acids. CDR1 is SGDLS and CDR2 is YYNGEE in the germline V gene. V dropped 3 bases and J dropped 7; count of bases not matched to a gene: 6. The CDR3 is CASSGRQGGGELFF. The CDR3 DNA reads TGTGCCAGCAGCGGACGACAGGGCGGCGGGGAGCTGTTTTTT.

The CDR3 here is CASSVTGTAVPPGDTQYF. The CDR3 DNA is TGTGCCAGTAGTGTTACCGGGACAGCAGTTCCTCCTGGGGATACGCAGTATTTT. The chain recombines TRBV19 with TRBJ2-3; 7 nucleotides agree with TRBD1. Germline V CDR1 and CDR2: LNHDA, SQIVND (reference sequence). The CDR3 has 18 amino acids. The V gene end was trimmed by 5 bases and the J gene end by 6 bases; junction bases not matched to a gene: 20.

This clone came up once. The chain uses TRBV7-9 and TRBJ2-7; no firm D call. Germline lookup yields CDR1 SEHNR and CDR2 FQNEAQ (reference sequence). V dropped 4 bases and J dropped 3 bases, with 19 bases sitting between them. The CDR3 consists of 16 residues. The CDR3 here is CASSSGRWRYFYEQYF. The CDR3 DNA reads TGTGCCAGCAGCTCCGGCCGGTGGCGCTACTTCTACGAGCAGTACTTC.

The CDR3 nucleotides are TGTGCCAGCACCGGCAGGGGTATCGTATACGAGCAGTACTTC. It encodes CASTGRGIVYEQYF. The genes are TRBV7-9 and TRBJ2-7, with D perhaps matching TRBD1 (6 bases). Germline V CDR1 and CDR2: SEHNR, FQNEAQ (reference sequence). The length of the CDR3 is 14 residues. With 7 bases removed from V and 4 bases from J, the gap between germline ends came to 17 bases.

The chain recombines TRBV30 with TRBJ2-7; 11 positions agree with TRBD2. V shed 2 bases, J shed 6 bases, and the junction held 6 bases outside the gene matches. The CDR3 is 14 residues long. Per germline, CDR1 GTSNPN and CDR2 SVGIG (reference sequence). Here the CDR3 reads CAWSRLAGTAEQYF. The CDR3 DNA reads TGTGCCTGGAGTCGACTAGCGGGAACTGCCGAGCAGTACTTC.